This T cell receptor (beta chain) is drawn from a study of T cells after yellow fever vaccination. Germline V gives CDR1 SGDLS, CDR2 YYNGEE. This CDR3 has 13 amino acids. V lost 4 bases to trimming and J lost 8 bases, with 15 bases between them. This clonotype has at least ten counts. A universal primer site and UMIs were added as TCR cDNA was made by 5'RACE template switching. MiXCR, applied by TCRdb to the 5' RACE reads, yields one record per CDR3 protein. Of about 300,000 distinct CDR3 sequences listed, 3% to 4.5% are singletons. The sequencing used PBMCs, collected 5 days after the yellow fever booster vaccination. The TCR originated in a man aged 18 to 29 who received the YFV17D yellow fever vaccine. The chain is built from TRBV9 and TRBJ1-2; D might be TRBD1 (5 bases). The CDR3 nucleotides are TGTGCCAGCAGCAGCACCACAAGGGACGGCTACACCTTC. It is translated as CASSSTTRDGYTF.